The TCR beta chain under discussion was sequenced for a study of T cells in Graves' hyperthyroidism and ophthalmopathy (dated by TCRdb to about 2019). About the study as a whole: To identify TCR V-J signatures that set the groups apart, the researchers used a discovery cohort of 90 to 100 patients, made up of approximately 43 with Graves' ophthalmopathy and some 55 with stable Graves' hyperthyroidism. An independent validation cohort of around 20 hyperthyroidism patients and 17 patients who later progressed to ophthalmopathy tested prospective prediction of ophthalmopathy. For training and testing, the 95 to 100 patients in the discovery cohort were randomly divided in a 7:3 ratio. Thyroid tissue and blood T-cell repertoires from several Graves' hyperthyroidism patients were also compared in the study. Following sampling, methimazole starting at 30 mg daily was given to hyperthyroidism patients, and high-dose intravenous methylprednisolone was given to ophthalmopathy patients. According to the paper, TCR Vbeta CDR3 sequencing was carried out on over 130 peripheral blood samples, which came from approximately 43 ophthalmopathy, 75 or so hyperthyroidism and some 17 progressor patients. What the authors observed across the whole study: In validation, progression to ophthalmopathy was predicted by the model with almost 71% sensitivity and roughly 72% specificity, a median of about 6 months before onset. A 13 V-J signature model separated ophthalmopathy from stable hyperthyroidism, with about 90% sensitivity and about 81% specificity in cross-validation and 80%/75% in testing. Most expanded thyroid clonotypes (frequency above 0.001) were also detected in blood, suggesting blood repertoires may reflect thyroid immune responses. No statistical method was used to fix the sample size in advance, and group allocation was not hidden from the investigators.

The TCR beta CDR3 regions were amplified from RNA transcripts. The TCR CDR3 was subjected to a first round of RT-PCR using the HTBI primer set and the Qiagen OneStep RT-PCR kit. Libraries were constructed in a second round of multiplex PCR, after which size selection and purification were carried out. Libraries were sequenced paired-end with 100 bp reads on an Illumina HiSeq2000. As for the authors' bioinformatics: SOAPnuke was used to process the raw data, throwing out any read that contained adapters or uncalled bases, had a mean Phred below 15, or lacked an exact constant-primer or identifier match. High-quality paired reads were merged with COPE v1.2.5, and unique nucleotide sequences were defined as clonotypes. Clonotypes were aligned to IMGT TRBV, TRBD and TRBJ reference segments using MiTCR v1.1. The analysis included only V-J combinations with a frequency above 0.0001, which together covered about 99% of the repertoires. The TCS score was defined as the ratio of F50 (clonal expansion) to E x V (chaos), calculated using BLOSUM62-based TCRdist between CDR3 peptides within each V-J. Welch's t-statistics and random forest reduced roughly 530 V-J features to some 14, which were used in a naive Bayes classifier (R e1071). The similarity between thyroid and blood repertoires was quantified using the Morisita-Horn index. Through fastp at Q25 and MiXCR, TCRdb rebuilt clones from the public reads, retaining in-frame beta chains. CDR3 protein duplicates are merged, each entry listing the most common genes and DNA. TCRdb, not the original authors, processed these V and J calls. This sample gives around 660,000 distinct CDR3 sequences in total; about 45% of them show up just once. Together, the top ten hold roughly 7.2% of the sample.

The V and J ends are trimmed by 8 bases and 0 bases, leaving 19 bases between them. The CDR3 runs 16 residues from the cysteine to the phenylalanine. Kept here is only the CDR3 DNA, which spans 48 bases and is read in frame from base 1. This clonotype was detected a few times. No cognate antigen has been identified for it. No per-base quality is available; no much larger clone lies one base away. Any patient with an uncontrolled infection, another autoimmune disease, pregnancy or lactation was excluded. Clinical symptoms, serum thyroxine and TRAb, thyroid ultrasound, and orbital computed tomography formed the basis for the diagnoses. Total RNA was extracted using Trizol reagent, and RNA quality was assessed on an Agilent 2100 Bioanalyzer.

The clonotype comes from an adult man with Graves' disease, either hyperthyroidism or ophthalmopathy (not recorded which). The chain was built from TRBV12-3 or TRBV12-4 and TRBJ2-5, with the identity of the D gene unclear. The sample taken for sequencing was peripheral blood or thyroid tissue (not recorded which). Here the CDR3 is given as CASSPLDRAYQETQYF. The bases are TGTGCCAGCTCACCACTCGACCGAGCGTACCAAGAGACCCAGTACTTC.